The clone carrying this T cell receptor (beta chain) was seen more than once but under ten times. Its antigen is not known. It was uncontrolled infection, other autoimmune disease, pregnancy or lactation that excluded patients. The source material, RNA transcripts, was used to amplify TCR beta CDR3 regions. Primed by the HTBI set, a first-round RT-PCR was run on the TCR CDR3. A single record per CDR3 protein comes from TCRdb applying MiXCR to the multiplex PCR reads. The data hold around 450,000 distinct CDR3 sequences, with around 15% observed a single time. The sample belongs to a study of T cells in Graves' hyperthyroidism and ophthalmopathy. V was trimmed by 3 bases and J by 5 bases, leaving 11 bases between them. The CDR3 is 13 amino acids. Germline CDR1 and CDR2: SGHTS and YDEGEE. Overall study results and limits: Most clonotypes that expanded in the thyroid above 0.001 also showed up in blood. Progression to ophthalmopathy was predicted a median of roughly 6.8 months early.

V gene TRBV5-8 combines with J gene TRBJ1-1, with D uncertain. The sequencing sample was made of blood. This receptor was taken from a woman aged 18-29 years with Graves' hyperthyroidism. CDR3 coding DNA: TGTGCCAGCAGCTCCCCGACGGGGACTGAAGCTTTCTTT. Translating it yields CASSSPTGTEAFF.